What follows describes a single TCR beta chain. The table came from immunoSEQ multiplex PCR; TCRdb's copy has only in-frame clones and leaves some out. Of more than 40,000 clones in the sample, about 81% were seen once. This sample's time point: pretreatment peripheral blood. This specimen comes from a study of PD-L1 blockade in urothelial cancer. Study context: Blood analyses occurred 3 weeks (second dose) and 6 weeks post treatment start.

The germline V gene encodes CDR1 PRHDT and CDR2 FYEKMQ (reference sequence). With V trimmed by 2 bases and J by 5 bases, 4 bases remained unmatched. The CDR3 extends over 14 amino acids. The receptor was isolated from a man aged 45-65 years with urothelial cancer. Material: PBMCs, obtained around atezolizumab (anti-PD-L1) treatment. The gene calls are TRBV13 and TRBJ2-3, with 7 bases identical to TRBD1. This chain's CDR3 is CASSLPTGVDTQYF. The DNA of the CDR3 is TGTGCCAGCAGCTTACCTACAGGGGTAGATACGCAGTATTTT. Full variable domain (rest looked up from reference TRBV13 and TRBJ2-3): AAGVIQSPRHLIKEKRETATLKCYPIPRHDTVYWYQQGPGQDPQFLISFYEKMQSDKGSIPDRFSAQQFSDYHSELNMSSLELGDSALYFCASSLPTGVDTQYFGPGTRLTVL.